Presented here are 28 T cell receptor beta chains from one specimen sequenced in a study of blood T cell repertoires in COVID-19. Assay used: immunoSEQ multiplex PCR; TCRdb lists only in-frame clones, some missing. The top ten hold approximately 2.4% of the sample, which has about 270,000 clones, about nine tenths seen once. Sample: PBMCs or T cells enriched from blood (not recorded which). All receptors come from a woman aged 18 to 35 who had recovered from COVID-19.

The CDR3 sequence: CASSTGLTVGELFF. CDR3 bases: TGTGCCAGCAGTACAGGGTTAACAGTCGGGGAGCTGTTTTTT. The gene calls are TRBV6-2 or TRBV6-3 and TRBJ2-2; TRBD1 might be the D (6 bases). With 5 bases removed from V and 7 bases from J, the gap between germline ends came to 14 bases. CDR1 MNHEY and CDR2 SVGEGT come from the germline V gene. The CDR3 length is 14 residues.

The V and J genes are TRBV24-1 and TRBJ2-4, with D unresolved. CDR1 and CDR2 from the germline V gene are KGHDR and SFDVKD. This CDR3 region has 12 residues. V lost 4 bases and J 11 bases, leaving 11 bases between the germline ends. As DNA, the CDR3 is TGTGCCACCAGTGAGGCAGGCTACGTTCAGTACTTC. It encodes CATSEAGYVQYF.

The chain links TRBV11-2 to TRBJ1-2; D not resolved. CDR1 is SGHAT, CDR2 FQNNGV, per germline. The V end lost 0 bases, the J end lost 0 bases, and 5 bases lay between the germline ends. The CDR3 runs 14 residues. As DNA, the CDR3 is TGTGCCAGCAGCTTAGAACCAGCTAACTATGGCTACACCTTC. Translation: CASSLEPANYGYTF.

The gene calls are TRBV9 and TRBJ2-7; 9 bases are shared with TRBD2. This CDR3 has 15 residues. V shed 0 bases and J 1 base; nucleotides not matched to a gene: 2. Per germline, CDR1 SGDLS and CDR2 YYNGEE. This chain's CDR3 is CASSVGLAGSYEQYF. The CDR3 bases are TGTGCCAGCAGCGTAGGTCTAGCGGGATCCTACGAGCAGTACTTC.

The chain couples TRBV11-2 to TRBJ2-7; 7 nucleotides line up with TRBD2. The V and J ends lost 6 bases and 0 bases, in that order; junction bases with no gene match: 8. This CDR3 contains 15 residues. Germline V lookup: CDR1 SGHAT, CDR2 FQNNGV. CDR3 nucleotides: TGTGCCAGCAGACTTAGCGGGCAAAGCTCCTACGAGCAGTACTTC. This translates into CASRLSGQSSYEQYF.

The chain has TRBV18 and TRBJ1-5; tentatively, D is TRBD1 (5 bases). Trimming pared 3 bases from V and 0 bases from J, leaving 18 bases between. The CDR3 length is 18 residues. CDR1 and CDR2 (germline): KGHSH, LQKENI. The CDR3 DNA follows: TGTGCCAGCTCACCGGGGGAGGGGCGCGGCCATAGCAATCAGCCCCAGCATTTT. This sequence encodes CASSPGEGRGHSNQPQHF.

CDR3 sequence: CASSFWVGLQPHEQFF. The CDR3 nucleotides are TGTGCCAGCAGTTTTTGGGTGGGACTCCAACCCCATGAGCAGTTCTTC. The J gene is TRBJ2-1, the V gene TRBV7-6; D perhaps matches TRBD2 (6 bases). CDR3 length equals 16 residues. Germline lookup yields CDR1 SGHVS and CDR2 FNYEAQ. V lost 6 bases, J lost 8 bases, and 23 bases lay in between.

This clone was recorded once. The genes are TRBV10-3 and TRBJ1-1, with D perhaps TRBD1 (5 bases). CDR1 is ENHRY and CDR2 is SYGVKD in the germline V gene. The CDR3 spans 15 residues. The V and J ends lost 2 bases and 0 bases respectively, with 10 bases between them. CDR3: CAISELGRMNTEAFF. As DNA, the CDR3 is TGTGCCATCAGTGAGCTGGGGCGGATGAACACTGAAGCTTTCTTT.

V and J are TRBV18 and TRBJ1-1; D gene unclear. Trimming stripped 0 bases from V and 10 bases from J, with 15 bases between. The CDR3 runs 14 residues. CDR1 is KGHSH and CDR2 is LQKENI in the germline V gene. The CDR3 nucleotides are TGTGCCAGCTCACCACCGTCGACTTTCTCCGGAGCTTTCTTT. It codes for CASSPPSTFSGAFF.

This chain connects TRBV7-2 to TRBJ1-2, with D perhaps matching TRBD1 (6 bases). Trimming cost V 1 base and J 3 bases, with 9 bases left between them. Germline lookup yields CDR1 SGHTA and CDR2 FQGNSA. The CDR3 covers 14 residues. The CDR3 nucleotides are TGTGCCAGCAGCTTAGGTTACAGGGACTATGGCTACACCTTC. It translates to CASSLGYRDYGYTF.

This chain joins TRBV6-1 and TRBJ2-4; a weak D match, TRBD2 (5 bases). Germline loops: CDR1 MNHNS, CDR2 SASEGT. The germline V and J ends were trimmed by 1 base and 12 bases, with 10 bases remaining between them. The CDR3 covers 12 residues. The CDR3 DNA reads TGTGCCAGCAGTGAAGAGTGGGAGACTCAGTACTTC. Translated, it gives CASSEEWETQYF.

The chain employs TRBV9 and TRBJ2-3; weak D call: TRBD2 (6 bases). The CDR3 length is 15 residues. Trimming removed 0 bases at V and 4 bases at J, with 12 bases between. Germline assignment: CDR1 SGDLS and CDR2 YYNGEE. In DNA, the CDR3 is TGTGCCAGCAGCGTAGCTGGGACTTTGGCAGATACGCAGTATTTT. Translation: CASSVAGTLADTQYF.

This clone was recorded only once. The V gene is TRBV30, the J gene TRBJ1-2; no definite D call. Per germline, CDR1 GTSNPN and CDR2 SVGIG (reference sequence). Trimming pared 3 bases from V and 10 bases from J, leaving 15 bases between. CDR3 length: 12 residues. CDR3 loop: CAWRLPLNVYTF. In nucleotides, the CDR3 is TGTGCCTGGAGACTACCCTTGAATGTCTACACCTTC.

The V and J genes are TRBV10-1 and TRBJ2-1; 12 positions agree with TRBD2. V was clipped by 4 bases and J by 9 bases; unmatched bases: 7. Germline V gene sequence: CDR1 WNHNN, CDR2 SYGVQD (reference sequence). The CDR3 has 15 amino acids. The CDR3 DNA reads as TGCGCCAGCAGTGCCCTAGCGGGGGGGCGGGGTGAGCAGTTCTTC. Its translation: CASSALAGGRGEQFF.

This chain joins TRBV14 and TRBJ2-5, with 7 bases identical to TRBD2. Germline CDR1 and CDR2: SGHDN and FVKESK. After removal of 0 bases from V and 8 bases from J, the junction contained 9 bases not matched to a gene. The CDR3 length is 15 residues. CDR3 bases: TGTGCCAGCAGCCAAGAATCGGCGGGAGTCCCAACCCAGTACTTC. It translates to CASSQESAGVPTQYF.

The chain is built from TRBV4-1 and TRBJ2-7; D may be TRBD2 (5 bases). The germline CDR1 and CDR2 sequences are MGHRA and YSYEKL. V lost 0 bases, J lost 4 bases, and 10 bases lay in between. The CDR3 length is 14 residues. This CDR3 is CASSQDFGVYEQYF. CDR3 DNA: TGCGCCAGCAGCCAAGATTTCGGGGTATACGAGCAGTACTTC.

J is TRBJ1-1 and V is TRBV11-3, with D uncertain. V was clipped by 5 bases and J by 1 base, with 8 bases between them. Germline CDR1 and CDR2: SGHNT and YENEEA. There are 13 residues in the CDR3. CDR3: CASSARGNTEAFF. CDR3 in DNA: TGTGCCAGCAGCGCCCGCGGGAACACTGAAGCTTTCTTT.

J is TRBJ1-1 and V is TRBV11-2, with TRBD1 as a possible D gene (5 bases). Per the germline V gene, CDR1 is SGHAT and CDR2 is FQNNGV. The V and J ends lost 4 bases and 6 bases respectively, with 9 bases between them. The CDR3 is 12 residues long. The CDR3 sequence is CASSSQGPEAFF. DNA for the CDR3: TGTGCCAGCAGCTCCCAGGGCCCTGAAGCTTTCTTT.

J is TRBJ1-1 and V is TRBV30; 10 bases are shared with TRBD1. This CDR3 is built from 15 residues. The V and J ends lost 3 bases and 5 bases, in that order; junction bases with no gene match: 9. Germline CDR1 is GTSNPN and CDR2 is SVGIG (reference sequence). The CDR3, as DNA: TGTGCCTGGAGCCCGATGCCGGGACAGGGGACTGAAGCTTTCTTT. Protein sequence: CAWSPMPGQGTEAFF.

This chain joins TRBV7-2 and TRBJ2-3, with D possibly matching TRBD2 (6 bases). The ends were cut back, 4 bases at V and 2 bases at J, with 10 bases in the middle. The CDR3 loop spans 14 amino acids. CDR1 SGHTA and CDR2 FQGNSA come from the germline V gene. This CDR3 reads CASSSLAVTDTQYF. CDR3 coding DNA: TGTGCCAGCAGCTCATTAGCGGTCACAGATACGCAGTATTTT. The whole variable domain, remainder taken from reference TRBV7-2 and TRBJ2-3, is GAGVSQSPSNKVTEKGKDVELRCDPISGHTALYWYRQSLGQGLEFLIYFQGNSAPDKSGLPSDRFSAERTGGSVSTLTIQRTQQEDSAVYLCASSSLAVTDTQYFGPGTRLTVL.

J is TRBJ2-1 and V is TRBV7-8; tentatively, D is TRBD1 (7 bases). Germline V CDR1 and CDR2: SGHVS, FQNEAQ. V was trimmed by 7 bases and J by 9 bases, leaving 19 bases between them. This CDR3 is built from 14 residues. The CDR3: CASMVPDREAEQFF. The CDR3 nucleotides read TGTGCCAGCATGGTTCCTGACAGGGAGGCTGAGCAGTTCTTC.

This clone occurred once. V usage is TRBV3-1 (or the pseudogene TRBV3-2) and J usage is TRBJ1-1; D remains unclear. Trimming cost V 1 base and J 1 base, with 4 bases left between them. There are 13 residues in the CDR3. Germline CDR1 and CDR2: LGHDT and YNNKEL (reference sequence). CDR3 amino acids: CASSQGQNTEAFF. The DNA of the CDR3 is TGTGCCAGCAGCCAAGGACAGAACACTGAAGCTTTCTTT.

The V gene is TRBV28, the J gene TRBJ2-7, with a tentative D call TRBD2 (5 bases). CDR3 length: 15 amino acids. Trimming pared 4 bases from V and 1 base from J, leaving 14 bases between. CDR1 is MDHEN and CDR2 is SYDVKM in the germline V gene. CDR3 sequence (DNA): TGTGCCAGCAGTTGGGTAGGCGGAGGTTCCTACGAGCAGTACTTC. Translation: CASSWVGGGSYEQYF.

The chain recombines TRBV7-9 with TRBJ1-2; TRBD1 matches at 12 bases. The CDR3 loop spans 17 amino acids. The germline gives CDR1 SEHNR, CDR2 FQNEAQ (reference sequence). V gave up 4 bases and J gave up 2 bases; unmatched junction bases: 8. The CDR3 is CASSSGQGAGSNYGYTF. The DNA for the CDR3 is TGTGCCAGCAGCTCGGGACAGGGGGCAGGGTCGAACTATGGCTACACCTTC.

V usage is TRBV18 and J usage is TRBJ2-2; TRBD1 might be the D (6 bases). V was pared by 2 bases and J by 1 base, with 11 bases between. CDR1 is KGHSH, CDR2 LQKENI, per germline. The CDR3 covers 16 residues. The CDR3 loop reads CASSPAQGRNTGELFF. CDR3 sequence (DNA): TGTGCCAGCTCACCAGCTCAGGGGAGGAACACCGGGGAGCTGTTTTTT. The entire variable domain, with the rest obtained from reference TRBV18 and TRBJ2-2, is as follows: NAGVMQNPRHLVRRRGQEARLRCSPMKGHSHVYWYRQLPEEGLKFMVYLQKENIIDESGMPKERFSAEFPKEGPSILRIQQVVRGDSAAYFCASSPAQGRNTGELFFGEGSRLTVL.

This chain joins TRBV19 and TRBJ2-7; 7 positions match TRBD2. V shed 5 bases, J shed 3 bases, and the junction held 7 bases outside the gene matches. Per germline, CDR1 LNHDA and CDR2 SQIVND (reference sequence). CDR3 length equals 14 residues. As DNA, the CDR3 is TGTGCCAGTAGTCGAGTTGCGGGAGACTACGAGCAGTACTTC. It translates to CASSRVAGDYEQYF. Variable domain in full (rest from reference TRBV19 and TRBJ2-7): DGGITQSPKYLFRKEGQNVTLSCEQNLNHDAMYWYRQDPGQGLRLIYYSQIVNDFQKGDIAEGYSVSREKKESFPLTVTSAQKNPTAFYLCASSRVAGDYEQYFGPGTRLTVT.

The V gene is TRBV11-2, the J gene TRBJ1-2; 9 positions agree with TRBD1. CDR1 and CDR2 (germline): SGHAT, FQNNGV. V dropped 11 bases and J dropped 7; count of bases not matched to a gene: 11. The CDR3 runs 13 residues. CDR3 nucleotides: TGTGCCTCGACGGGGACAGGGACGTTTGGCTACACCTTC. It specifies CASTGTGTFGYTF.

This clone was observed a single time. The rearrangement joins TRBV7-8 to TRBJ1-4, with TRBD1 matching 8 bases. CDR3 length: 15 amino acids. CDR1 is SGHVS, CDR2 FQNEAQ, per germline. The junction had 5 bases not matched to a gene; V was cut back by 1 base and J by 7 bases. CDR3 region: CASSLGSTGGEKLFF. CDR3 nucleotides: TGTGCCAGCAGCTTAGGGTCTACAGGGGGTGAAAAACTGTTTTTT.